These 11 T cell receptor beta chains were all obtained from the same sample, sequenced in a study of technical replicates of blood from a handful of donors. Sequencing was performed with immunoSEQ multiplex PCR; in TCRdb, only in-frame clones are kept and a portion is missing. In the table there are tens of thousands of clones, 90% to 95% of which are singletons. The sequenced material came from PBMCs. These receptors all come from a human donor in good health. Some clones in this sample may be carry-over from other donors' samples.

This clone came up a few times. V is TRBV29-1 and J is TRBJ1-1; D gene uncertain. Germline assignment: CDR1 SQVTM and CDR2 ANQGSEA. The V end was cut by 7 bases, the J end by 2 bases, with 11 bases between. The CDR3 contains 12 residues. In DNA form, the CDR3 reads TGCAGCGCCGACAAACTCAACACTGAAGCTTTCTTT. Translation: CSADKLNTEAFF.

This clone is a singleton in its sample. The CDR3 here is CASSSRGSKNIQYF. In DNA form, the CDR3 reads TGTGCCAGCAGTTCCAGGGGATCCAAAAACATTCAGTACTTC. The chain links TRBV27 to TRBJ2-4, with D possibly matching TRBD1 (6 bases). Germline CDR1 is MNHEY and CDR2 is SMNVEV (reference sequence). Trimming left V 4 bases short and J 2 bases short, with 9 bases between. The length of the CDR3 is 14 residues.

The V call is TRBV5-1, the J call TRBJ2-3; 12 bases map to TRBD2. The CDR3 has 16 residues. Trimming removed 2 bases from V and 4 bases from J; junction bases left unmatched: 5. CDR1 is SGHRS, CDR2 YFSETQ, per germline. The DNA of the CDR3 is TGCGCCAGCAGCTTCTTGACTAGCGGGAGCCCAGATACGCAGTATTTT. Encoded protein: CASSFLTSGSPDTQYF.

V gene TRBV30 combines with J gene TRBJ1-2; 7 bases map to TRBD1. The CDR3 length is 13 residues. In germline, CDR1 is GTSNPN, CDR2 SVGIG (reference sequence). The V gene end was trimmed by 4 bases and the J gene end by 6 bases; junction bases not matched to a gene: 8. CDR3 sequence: CAWIQGTVHGYTF. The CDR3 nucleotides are TGTGCCTGGATACAGGGGACGGTGCATGGCTACACCTTC.

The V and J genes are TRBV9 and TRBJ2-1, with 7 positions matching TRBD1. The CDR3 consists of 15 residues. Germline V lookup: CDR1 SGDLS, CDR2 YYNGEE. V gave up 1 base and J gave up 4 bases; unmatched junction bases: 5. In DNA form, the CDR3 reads TGTGCCAGCAGCGTACGGACAGGTAGTTACAATGAGCAGTTCTTC. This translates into CASSVRTGSYNEQFF. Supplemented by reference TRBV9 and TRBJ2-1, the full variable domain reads DSGVTQTPKHLITATGQRVTLRCSPRSGDLSVYWYQQSLDQGLQFLIQYYNGEERAKGNILERFSAQQFPDLHSELNLSSLELGDSALYFCASSVRTGSYNEQFFGPGTRLTVL.

CDR3 in DNA: TGTGCCAGCAGTGAAGCGGGGACAGGTACTAACTATGGCTACACCTTC. Translated, it gives CASSEAGTGTNYGYTF. The V call is TRBV6-1, the J call TRBJ1-2; 8 nucleotides align to TRBD1. The V and J ends lost 0 bases and 0 bases, in that order; junction bases with no gene match: 3. This CDR3 has 16 amino acids. Germline V lookup: CDR1 MNHNS, CDR2 SASEGT.

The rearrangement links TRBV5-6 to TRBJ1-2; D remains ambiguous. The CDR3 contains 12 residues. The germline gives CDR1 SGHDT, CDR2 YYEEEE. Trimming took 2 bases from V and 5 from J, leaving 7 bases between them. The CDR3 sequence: CASSFSGYGYTF. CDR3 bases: TGTGCCAGCAGCTTTTCGGGATATGGCTACACCTTC.

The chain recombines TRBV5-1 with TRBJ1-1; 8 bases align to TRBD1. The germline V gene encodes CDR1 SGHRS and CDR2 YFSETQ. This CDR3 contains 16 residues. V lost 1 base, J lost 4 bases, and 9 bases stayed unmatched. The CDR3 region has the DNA TGCGCCAGCAGCTTGCCCCCAGGGGGCAGGGGCACTGAAGCTTTCTTT. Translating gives CASSLPPGGRGTEAFF.

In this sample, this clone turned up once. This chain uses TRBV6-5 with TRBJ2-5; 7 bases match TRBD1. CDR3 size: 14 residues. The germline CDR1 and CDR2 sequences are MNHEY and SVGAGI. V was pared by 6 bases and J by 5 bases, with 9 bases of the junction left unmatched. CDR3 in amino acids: CASSMRQGRETQYF. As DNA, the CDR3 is TGTGCCAGCAGCATGAGACAGGGCCGGGAGACCCAGTACTTC.

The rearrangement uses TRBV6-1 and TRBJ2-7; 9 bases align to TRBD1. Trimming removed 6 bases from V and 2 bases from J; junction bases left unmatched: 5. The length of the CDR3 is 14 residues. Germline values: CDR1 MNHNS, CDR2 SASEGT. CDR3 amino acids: CASRRTGDTYEQYF. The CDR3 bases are TGTGCCAGCAGGCGGACAGGGGACACCTACGAGCAGTACTTC.

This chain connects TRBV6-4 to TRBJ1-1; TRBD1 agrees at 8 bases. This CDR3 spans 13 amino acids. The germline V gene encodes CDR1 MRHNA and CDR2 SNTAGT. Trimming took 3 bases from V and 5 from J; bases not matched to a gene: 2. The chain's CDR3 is CASSENRGTEAFF. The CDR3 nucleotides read TGTGCCAGCAGTGAAAACAGGGGGACTGAAGCTTTCTTT.